A selection of T cell receptor beta chains follows, all from one sample in a study of tumor and adjacent non-tumor tissue in lung cancer. Each CDR3 protein gets one entry after TCRdb re-called the multiplex PCR reads with MiXCR. The data contain over 130,000 distinct CDR3 sequences, approximately 64% of them singletons. Sequenced sample: lung tumor tissue. Receptors were obtained from a man in his 60s with small cell lung cancer. CDR3s include the opening cysteine and the closing phenylalanine or tryptophan. D genes are given only for firm matches. Not every row has a clone size; where given, it reads once, few, many or a size class.

j_call: TRBJ2-1
clone_size: .
v_call: TRBV5-1
d_call: .
cdr3_nt: TGCGCCAGCAGCGACGGGACAGAGCAGTTCTTC
cdr3_aa: CASSDGTEQFF

j_call: TRBJ2-3
clone_size: .
v_call: TRBV29-1
d_call: .
cdr3_nt: TGCAGCGTCCCTTATAGGGATACGCAGTATTTT
cdr3_aa: CSVPYRDTQYF

j_call: TRBJ2-2
clone_size: .
v_call: TRBV20-1
d_call: TRBD1
cdr3_nt: TGCAGTACATATGTAGGGGGCGACGGGGAGCTGTTTTTT
cdr3_aa: CSTYVGGDGELFF

j_call: TRBJ1-2
clone_size: .
v_call: TRBV6-1
d_call: .
cdr3_nt: TGTGCCAGCAGTGTACGGACTGATTATGATTACACCTTC
cdr3_aa: CASSVRTDYDYTF

j_call: TRBJ2-2
clone_size: many
v_call: TRBV20-1
d_call: TRBD1
cdr3_nt: TGCAGTGCTCTCGTAGCAGGGGGTAGTGCCGGGGAGCTGTTTTTT
cdr3_aa: CSALVAGGSAGELFF

j_call: TRBJ2-5
clone_size: .
v_call: TRBV20-1
d_call: .
cdr3_nt: TGCAGTGCTAGGGAGGGAGGAGCGCGAGGGACCCAGTACTTC
cdr3_aa: CSAREGGARGTQYF

j_call: TRBJ2-1
clone_size: .
v_call: TRBV24-1
d_call: TRBD2
cdr3_nt: TGTGCCACCTGTGACCCGTCCCCAGAGACTAGCGGGAGAGGGGGCTCCTACAATGAGCAGTTCTTC
cdr3_aa: CATCDPSPETSGRGGSYNEQFF

j_call: TRBJ2-2
clone_size: few
v_call: TRBV29-1
d_call: .
cdr3_nt: TGCAGCGTTGAAAGCAAAGCGAACACCGGGGAGCTGTTTTTT
cdr3_aa: CSVESKANTGELFF

j_call: TRBJ2-5
clone_size: few
v_call: TRBV7-8
d_call: .
cdr3_nt: TGTGCCAGCAGCTTAGTTATCGGACGCTGGGAGACCCAGTACTTC
cdr3_aa: CASSLVIGRWETQYF

j_call: TRBJ1-2
clone_size: .
v_call: TRBV7-9
d_call: .
cdr3_nt: TGTGCCAGCAGCTCACGAGAAGGGGTGGGCGGCTACACCTTC
cdr3_aa: CASSSREGVGGYTF

j_call: TRBJ2-1
clone_size: .
v_call: TRBV11-3
d_call: .
cdr3_nt: TGTACCAGTAGCTTGTACGCTTACTACAATGAGCAGTTCTTC
cdr3_aa: CTSSLYAYYNEQFF

j_call: TRBJ2-7
clone_size: once
v_call: TRBV11-2
d_call: TRBD2
cdr3_nt: TGTGCCAGCAGCTTGAACGGGGGGACCTACGAGCAGTACTTC
cdr3_aa: CASSLNGGTYEQYF

j_call: TRBJ2-5
clone_size: .
v_call: TRBV12-3/TRBV12-4
d_call: TRBD2
cdr3_nt: TGTGCCAGCAGTAAAAGTGGACTAGCGCAGGAGACCCAGTACTTC
cdr3_aa: CASSKSGLAQETQYF

j_call: TRBJ2-1
clone_size: .
v_call: TRBV4-2
d_call: .
cdr3_nt: TGTGCCAGCAGCATTGGCCGGGACTCCCCCGGGCAGTTCTTC
cdr3_aa: CASSIGRDSPGQFF

j_call: TRBJ2-3
clone_size: .
v_call: TRBV11-2
d_call: .
cdr3_nt: TGTGCCAGCAGCTTACCTCGCGCAGATACGCAGTATTTT
cdr3_aa: CASSLPRADTQYF

j_call: TRBJ2-1
clone_size: .
v_call: TRBV11-2
d_call: TRBD2
cdr3_nt: TGTGTCAGCATGTGGCGGGAGGGTAGTAATGAGCAGTCCTTC
cdr3_aa: CVSMWREGSNEQSF

j_call: TRBJ2-3
clone_size: .
v_call: TRBV4-1
d_call: .
cdr3_nt: TGCGCCAGCAGCCAAGAGGCCACAGATACGCAGTATTTT
cdr3_aa: CASSQEATDTQYF

j_call: TRBJ1-5
clone_size: .
v_call: TRBV28
d_call: TRBD1
cdr3_nt: TGTGCCAGCAGCAGTGACCCCGGGACAGCAGGGGTTAAGCCCCAGCATTTT
cdr3_aa: CASSSDPGTAGVKPQHF

j_call: TRBJ2-2
clone_size: .
v_call: TRBV11-2
d_call: TRBD2
cdr3_nt: TGTGCTAGCAGTGGTAGCGGGAACACCGGGAAGCTGTTTTTT
cdr3_aa: CASSGSGNTGKLFF

j_call: TRBJ1-2
clone_size: many
v_call: TRBV6-1
d_call: .
cdr3_nt: TGTGCCAGCAGTGACCTCCGGAGGGGGAATGGCTACACCTTC
cdr3_aa: CASSDLRRGNGYTF

j_call: TRBJ2-1
clone_size: .
v_call: TRBV6-9
d_call: .
cdr3_nt: TGTGCCAGCAATTCCGGGTCCAGGGAGAACGATGTGCAGTTCTTC
cdr3_aa: CASNSGSRENDVQFF

j_call: TRBJ2-1
clone_size: .
v_call: TRBV20-1
d_call: TRBD2
cdr3_nt: TGCAGTGCTATTCCTTCGGCTAGCGGGTTGTACAATGAGCAGTTCTTC
cdr3_aa: CSAIPSASGLYNEQFF

j_call: TRBJ1-2
clone_size: .
v_call: TRBV20-1
d_call: .
cdr3_nt: TGCAGTGCTAGAGATCCTGCCAATGTCGGCTACACCTTC
cdr3_aa: CSARDPANVGYTF

j_call: TRBJ2-1
clone_size: .
v_call: TRBV11-1
d_call: .
cdr3_nt: TGTGCCAGCAGCTTAGGACAGATGCTCGGGAGTGAGCAGCTCTTC
cdr3_aa: CASSLGQMLGSEQLF

j_call: TRBJ1-5
clone_size: .
v_call: TRBV6-6
d_call: .
cdr3_nt: TGTGCCAGCAGTTACGGGTATGCACAGCCCCAGCATTTT
cdr3_aa: CASSYGYAQPQHF

j_call: TRBJ2-3
clone_size: .
v_call: TRBV28
d_call: TRBD2
cdr3_nt: TGTGCCAGTGGGGTGGGAGCGGGAGGGCCGAGTATGCAATATTTT
cdr3_aa: CASGVGAGGPSMQYF

j_call: TRBJ1-1
clone_size: .
v_call: TRBV29-1
d_call: .
cdr3_nt: TGCAGCGTTTCTCGAATTCCCACTGAAGCTTTCTTT
cdr3_aa: CSVSRIPTEAFF

j_call: TRBJ2-3
clone_size: .
v_call: TRBV11-2
d_call: .
cdr3_nt: TGTGCCAGTAGCATCACTTTTTTAGATACGCAGTATTTT
cdr3_aa: CASSITFLDTQYF

j_call: TRBJ1-1
clone_size: .
v_call: TRBV5-5
d_call: TRBD1
cdr3_nt: TGTGTCAGCACTACAGGGGGCGTCGCTTTCTTT
cdr3_aa: CVSTTGGVAFF

j_call: TRBJ2-7
clone_size: .
v_call: TRBV29-1
d_call: .
cdr3_nt: TGTAGCGTCACTGGCGGAACCTACGAGCAGTACTTC
cdr3_aa: CSVTGGTYEQYF

j_call: TRBJ2-3
clone_size: .
v_call: TRBV20-1
d_call: .
cdr3_nt: TGCACTGCTAGGGGATCCTACACAGATACGCAGTATTTT
cdr3_aa: CTARGSYTDTQYF

j_call: TRBJ2-3
clone_size: .
v_call: TRBV20-1
d_call: .
cdr3_nt: TGCAGAGCTAGAGACCCTCGCTCTAGCACAGATACGCGGTATTTT
cdr3_aa: CRARDPRSSTDTRYF

j_call: TRBJ2-1
clone_size: .
v_call: TRBV11-3
d_call: .
cdr3_nt: TGTGCCAACAGCTTCTACACGGGGAATGAGCAGTTATTC
cdr3_aa: CANSFYTGNEQLF

j_call: TRBJ2-5
clone_size: .
v_call: TRBV4-1
d_call: TRBD2
cdr3_nt: TGCGCCAGCAGTCAAGTAATCACTAGCGTAGAGATCCAGTACTTC
cdr3_aa: CASSQVITSVEIQYF

j_call: TRBJ2-2
clone_size: few
v_call: TRBV6-6
d_call: .
cdr3_nt: TGTGCCAGCAGTTACGGGGGACAAAAATACGCGAACACCGGGGAGCTGTTTTTT
cdr3_aa: CASSYGGQKYANTGELFF

j_call: TRBJ2-3
clone_size: .
v_call: TRBV12-3/TRBV12-4
d_call: .
cdr3_nt: TGTGTCAGCACAGCGGATCCTGGGCCAGATACGCAGTATTTT
cdr3_aa: CVSTADPGPDTQYF

j_call: TRBJ1-1
clone_size: .
v_call: TRBV4-2
d_call: .
cdr3_nt: TGTGCCAGCAGCCAAGCCTATCTCCAAGACACTGAAGCTTTCTTT
cdr3_aa: CASSQAYLQDTEAFF

j_call: TRBJ2-7
clone_size: few
v_call: TRBV20-1
d_call: TRBD2
cdr3_nt: TGCAGTGCTTCCCTTCCGTCTAGCGTAGGGAGGGGCGAGCAGTACTTC
cdr3_aa: CSASLPSSVGRGEQYF

j_call: TRBJ2-1
clone_size: .
v_call: TRBV20-1
d_call: .
cdr3_nt: TGCAGTGGTAGATCGGGGAGCGCCGACAATGAGCGGTTCTTC
cdr3_aa: CSGRSGSADNERFF

j_call: TRBJ2-7
clone_size: .
v_call: TRBV11-2
d_call: TRBD2
cdr3_nt: TGTGCCAGCAGCTCATCAAAGGGACTAGCGGGAGTCTACGAGGAGTACTTC
cdr3_aa: CASSSSKGLAGVYEEYF

j_call: TRBJ2-2
clone_size: .
v_call: TRBV12-3/TRBV12-4
d_call: .
cdr3_nt: TGTGCCGGCACCCAGGAAGGTAGCTCGCAGGAGAACACCGGGGAGCTGTTTTTT
cdr3_aa: CAGTQEGSSQENTGELFF